The entry that follows covers one T cell receptor (beta chain) sequence. Its antigen is unknown. This sample is drawn from a study of T cell responses to AZD1222 COVID-19 vaccine. The study's findings and limits: Researchers took repertoire samples only after the peak T cell response had come.

Method: immunoSEQ multiplex PCR; TCRdb's copy keeps in-frame clones and lacks some. The sample has around 190,000 clones, about nine tenths seen once. V dropped 0 bases and J dropped 5; count of bases not matched to a gene: 7. The CDR3 length is 16 residues. CDR1 and CDR2 (germline): SGHNT, YYREEE (reference sequence). Specimen: peripheral blood, collected 28 days after the second AZD1222 dose. This chain links TRBV5-4 with TRBJ1-4; TRBD1 matches at 7 bases. The source of this sequence is an adult who received the AZD1222 COVID-19 vaccine. The CDR3 reads CASSLAGGQSNEKLFF. CDR3 nucleotide sequence: TGTGCCAGCAGCTTGGCCGGGGGACAGTCCAATGAAAAACTGTTTTTT.